This T cell receptor beta chain was retrieved from a study of blood T cell repertoires in COVID-19 (dated by TCRdb to between 2020 and 2021). Concerning the study at large: Collaborator samples came from the United States, Italy and Spain and covered acute and convalescent phases of COVID-19. The prospective study material was composed of cDNA or gDNA derived from T cells, B-cell-depleted T cells, or PBMCs. Subjects who had been exposed to COVID-19, were actively infected with it, or had recovered from it provided the deeply sampled blood TCRbeta repertoires that made up the dataset. The repertoires were released in a freely available public database intended as a resource for research on the immune response to SARS-CoV-2. Samples came from the ongoing ImmuneRACE study (first 160 participants) plus 1,254 subjects from 6 global collaborators. Sample metadata almost always included a de-identified subject ID, COVID-19 status, age in years and sex. Where available, HLA class I and class II types were obtained from metadata supplied by the sample provider rather than from assay-based typing.

The germline V gene sets CDR1 to SNHLY and CDR2 to FYNNEI. The CDR3 goes from the cysteine to the phenylalanine over 15 residues. Only the CDR3 DNA is retained, 45 bases long and in frame from the first base. Ends trimmed: V by 6 bases, J by 4 bases; bases unmatched to a gene: 10. Of note for this clone: Which antigen it targets is not known. Base qualities are missing; no much larger clone stands one base away.

Broader findings and caveats from the paper: The amount of clinical and demographic metadata varied by source and participant and was provided uncurated.

Whole blood was collected in K2EDTA tubes by collaborating institutions according to the institutions' own protocols. Collaborator samples were shipped for TCRbeta analysis as frozen whole blood, isolated PBMCs, or DNA extracted from either sample type. TCRbeta CDR3 regions were amplified from genomic DNA using the immunoSEQ Assay, a bias-controlled multiplex PCR. Turning to the authors' computational methods: Nucleated cell counts per sample were estimated from amplification of reference gene primers within the assay. Sequence reads were collapsed and filtered to measure the absolute abundance of every unique TCRbeta CDR3 rearrangement. For each sample, productive Simpson clonality was calculated as the square root of Simpson's diversity index across productive rearrangements. Sourced from immuneACCESS, this table was stored by TCRdb with only in-frame sequences that have V and J called. A share of the clones is absent; for the studies checked, an unresolved V gene accounts for under half, and the remainder has no known explanation. V and J calls and clone size follow that table, whereas D and trimming were derived from the DNA. The sample table holds 95,000 to 130,000 clones, of which less than 85% were seen once. In total, the top ten clones hold under 2.5% of the sample.

The chain is encoded by TRBV2 joined to TRBJ2-3, and TRBD2 matches 7 of the central bases. The sample was peripheral blood. This clonotype originated in a young man with acute or convalescent COVID-19. The sequence in DNA is TGTGCCAGCAGCTCTGGACTAGTGTCCCCAGATACGCAGTATTTT. Its amino acids are CASSSGLVSPDTQYF. With all but the CDR3 taken from the reference TRBV2 and TRBJ2-3 genes, the full variable domain is: EPEVTQTPSHQVTQMGQEVILRCVPISNHLYFYWYRQILGQKVEFLVSFYNNEISEKSEIFDDQFSVERPDGSNFTLKIRSTKLEDSAMYFCASSSGLVSPDTQYFGPGTRLTVL.